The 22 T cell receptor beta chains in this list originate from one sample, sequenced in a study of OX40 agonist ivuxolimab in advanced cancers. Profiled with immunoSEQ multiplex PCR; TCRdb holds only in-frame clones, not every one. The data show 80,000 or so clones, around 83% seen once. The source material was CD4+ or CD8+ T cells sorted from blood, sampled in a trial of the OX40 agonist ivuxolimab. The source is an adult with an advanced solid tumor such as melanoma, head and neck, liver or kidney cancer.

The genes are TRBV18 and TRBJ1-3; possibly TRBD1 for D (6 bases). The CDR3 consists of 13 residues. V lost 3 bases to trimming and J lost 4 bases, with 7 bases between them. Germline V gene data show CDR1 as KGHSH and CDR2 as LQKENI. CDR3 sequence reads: CASSPQGGNTIYF. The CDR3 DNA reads TGTGCCAGCTCACCTCAGGGGGGAAACACCATATATTTT.

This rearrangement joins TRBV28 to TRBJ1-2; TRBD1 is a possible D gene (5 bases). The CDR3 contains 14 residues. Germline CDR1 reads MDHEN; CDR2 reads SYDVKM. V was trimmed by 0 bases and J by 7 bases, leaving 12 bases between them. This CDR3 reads CASSLWGRLAGYTF. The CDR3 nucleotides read TGTGCCAGCAGTTTATGGGGACGGTTAGCTGGCTACACCTTC.

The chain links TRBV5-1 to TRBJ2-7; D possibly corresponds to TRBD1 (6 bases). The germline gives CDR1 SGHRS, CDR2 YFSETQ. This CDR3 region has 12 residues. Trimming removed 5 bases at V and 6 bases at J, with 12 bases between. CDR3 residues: CASRPGDGEQYF. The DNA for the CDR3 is TGCGCCAGCAGACCAGGGGATGGCGAGCAGTACTTC.

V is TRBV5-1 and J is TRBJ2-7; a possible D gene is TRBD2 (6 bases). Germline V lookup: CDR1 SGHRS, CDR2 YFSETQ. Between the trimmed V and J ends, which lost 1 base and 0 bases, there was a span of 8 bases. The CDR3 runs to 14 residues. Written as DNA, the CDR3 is TGCGCCAGCAGCTTGATGGGGGGCTCCTACGAGCAGTACTTC. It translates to CASSLMGGSYEQYF.

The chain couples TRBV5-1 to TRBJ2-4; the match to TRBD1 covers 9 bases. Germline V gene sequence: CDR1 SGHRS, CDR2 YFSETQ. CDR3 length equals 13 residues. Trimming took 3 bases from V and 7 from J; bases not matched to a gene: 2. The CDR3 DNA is TGCGCCAGCAGCTGGGGACAGGGCAACATTCAGTACTTC. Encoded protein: CASSWGQGNIQYF.

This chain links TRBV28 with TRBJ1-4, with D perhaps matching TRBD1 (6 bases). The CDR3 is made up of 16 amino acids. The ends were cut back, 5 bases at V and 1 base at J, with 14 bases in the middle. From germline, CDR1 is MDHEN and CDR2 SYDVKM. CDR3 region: CASSVLTGLTNEKLFF. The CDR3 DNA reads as TGTGCCAGCAGTGTGTTAACAGGGCTAACTAATGAAAAACTGTTTTTT.

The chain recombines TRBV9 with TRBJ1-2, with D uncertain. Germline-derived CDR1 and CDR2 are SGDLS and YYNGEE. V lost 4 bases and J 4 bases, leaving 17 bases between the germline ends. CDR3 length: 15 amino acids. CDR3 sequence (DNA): TGTGCCAGCAGCCCTCATTCGGGAATGTCCTATGGCTACACCTTC. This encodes CASSPHSGMSYGYTF.

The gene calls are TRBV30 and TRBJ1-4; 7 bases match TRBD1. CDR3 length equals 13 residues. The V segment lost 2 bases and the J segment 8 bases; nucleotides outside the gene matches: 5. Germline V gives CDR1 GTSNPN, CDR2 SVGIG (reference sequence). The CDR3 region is CAWSLRGLEKLFF. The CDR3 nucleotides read TGTGCCTGGAGTCTAAGGGGGCTCGAAAAACTGTTTTTT.

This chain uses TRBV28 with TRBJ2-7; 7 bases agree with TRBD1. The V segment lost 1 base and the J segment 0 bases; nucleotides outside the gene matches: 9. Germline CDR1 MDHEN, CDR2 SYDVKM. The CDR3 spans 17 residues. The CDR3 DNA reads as TGTGCCAGCAGTTTATCAGAGGGACAGCTGAGCTCCTACGAGCAGTACTTC. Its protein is CASSLSEGQLSSYEQYF.

The CDR3 DNA is TGTGCCAGCAGTGAAGTTGGGTTCTACGAGCAGTACTTC. Its protein product is CASSEVGFYEQYF. The gene calls are TRBV6-5 and TRBJ2-7; D gene ambiguous. The V and J ends lost 5 bases and 3 bases respectively, with 11 bases between them. The germline V gene encodes CDR1 MNHEY and CDR2 SVGAGI. The CDR3 covers 13 residues.

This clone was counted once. DNA for the CDR3: TGTGCCAGTACCCACGCCGGGACAGGGGCCGCCAAAAACATTCAGTACTTC. Translated, it gives CASTHAGTGAAKNIQYF. The rearrangement links TRBV19 to TRBJ2-4; 10 nucleotides agree with TRBD1. The V gene end was trimmed by 7 bases and the J gene end by 1 base; junction bases not matched to a gene: 10. Per germline, CDR1 LNHDA and CDR2 SQIVND (reference sequence). CDR3 size: 17 residues.

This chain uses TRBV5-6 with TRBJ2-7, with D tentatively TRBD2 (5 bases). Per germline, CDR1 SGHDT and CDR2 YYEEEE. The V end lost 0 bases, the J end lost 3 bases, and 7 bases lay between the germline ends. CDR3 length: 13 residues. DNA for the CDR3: TGTGCCAGCAGCTTGGCCACTAGCTACGAGCAGTACTTC. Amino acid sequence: CASSLATSYEQYF.

This chain's CDR3 is CASSLAGRRVNEQFF. Written as DNA, the CDR3 is TGTGCCAGCAGCTTAGCGGGTCGGCGGGTAAATGAGCAGTTCTTC. This chain connects TRBV7-2 to TRBJ2-1; tentatively, D is TRBD2 (5 bases). CDR1 and CDR2 from the germline V gene are SGHTA and FQGNSA. V was pared by 0 bases and J by 7 bases, with 13 bases between. CDR3 length: 15 residues.

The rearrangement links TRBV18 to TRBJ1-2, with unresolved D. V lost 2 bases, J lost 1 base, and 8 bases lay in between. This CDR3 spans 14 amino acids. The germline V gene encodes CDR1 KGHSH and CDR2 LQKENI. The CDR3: CASSPWVGNYGYTF. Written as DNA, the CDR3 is TGTGCCAGCTCACCATGGGTGGGTAACTATGGCTACACCTTC.

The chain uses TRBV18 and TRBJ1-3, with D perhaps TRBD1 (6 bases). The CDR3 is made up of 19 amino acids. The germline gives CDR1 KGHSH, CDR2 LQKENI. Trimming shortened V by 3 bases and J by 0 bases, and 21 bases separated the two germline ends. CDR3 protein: CASSPFGTPTTFSGNTIYF. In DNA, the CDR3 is TGTGCCAGCTCACCGTTTGGGACACCAACAACATTCTCTGGAAACACCATATATTTT.

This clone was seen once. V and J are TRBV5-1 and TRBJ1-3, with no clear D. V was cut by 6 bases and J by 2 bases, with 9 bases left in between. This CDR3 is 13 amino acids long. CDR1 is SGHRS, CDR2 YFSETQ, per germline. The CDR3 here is CASTQVPGNTIYF. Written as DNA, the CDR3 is TGCGCCAGCACGCAGGTTCCTGGAAACACCATATATTTT. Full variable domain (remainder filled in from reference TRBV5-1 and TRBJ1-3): KAGVTQTPRYLIKTRGQQVTLSCSPISGHRSVSWYQQTPGQGLQFLFEYFSETQRNKGNFPGRFSGRQFSNSRSEMNVSTLELGDSALYLCASTQVPGNTIYFGEGSWLTVV.

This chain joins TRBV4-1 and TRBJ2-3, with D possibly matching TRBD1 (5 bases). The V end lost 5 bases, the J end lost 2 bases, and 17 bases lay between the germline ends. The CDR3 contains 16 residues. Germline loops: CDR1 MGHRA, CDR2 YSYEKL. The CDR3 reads CASSRTLPLVTDTQYF. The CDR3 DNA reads TGCGCCAGCAGCAGGACACTTCCTCTGGTCACAGATACGCAGTATTTT.

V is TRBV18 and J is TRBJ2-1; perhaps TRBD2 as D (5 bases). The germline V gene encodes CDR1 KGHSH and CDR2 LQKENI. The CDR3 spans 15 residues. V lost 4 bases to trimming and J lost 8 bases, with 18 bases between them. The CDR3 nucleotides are TGTGCCAGCTCACGGGTTTCCGCTGAGGGCTATGAGCAGTTCTTC. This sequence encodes CASSRVSAEGYEQFF.

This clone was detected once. CDR3 protein: CASSSGQRKDEKLFF. For the CDR3, the DNA is TGTGCCAGCAGCTCGGGACAGCGTAAGGATGAAAAACTGTTTTTT. The J gene is TRBJ1-4, the V gene TRBV11-2; 7 bases fit TRBD1. Trimming took 4 bases from V and 6 from J; bases not matched to a gene: 8. The CDR3 contains 15 residues. Germline V gene lookup returns CDR1 SGHAT and CDR2 FQNNGV.

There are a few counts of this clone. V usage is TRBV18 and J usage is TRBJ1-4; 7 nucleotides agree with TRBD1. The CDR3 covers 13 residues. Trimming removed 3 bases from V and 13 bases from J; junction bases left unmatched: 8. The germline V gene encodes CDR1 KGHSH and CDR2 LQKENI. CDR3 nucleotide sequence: TGTGCCAGCTCACCCTTTTCAGGGGGACGACTGTTTTTT. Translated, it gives CASSPFSGGRLFF.

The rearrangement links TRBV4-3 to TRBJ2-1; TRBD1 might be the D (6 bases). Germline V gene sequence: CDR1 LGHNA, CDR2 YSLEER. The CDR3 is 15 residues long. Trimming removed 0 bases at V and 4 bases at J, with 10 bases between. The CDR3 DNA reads TGCGCCAGCAGCCAAGATAGGACAGCATACAATGAGCAGTTCTTC. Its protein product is CASSQDRTAYNEQFF.

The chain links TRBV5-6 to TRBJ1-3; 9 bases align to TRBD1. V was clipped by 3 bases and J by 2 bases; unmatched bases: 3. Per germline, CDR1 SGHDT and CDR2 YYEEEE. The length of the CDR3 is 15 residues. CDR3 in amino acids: CASSWGDRAGNTIYF. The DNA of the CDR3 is TGTGCCAGCAGCTGGGGGGACAGGGCTGGAAACACCATATATTTT. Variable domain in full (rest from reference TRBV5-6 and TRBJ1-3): DAGVTQSPTHLIKTRGQQVTLRCSPKSGHDTVSWYQQALGQGPQFIFQYYEEEERQRGNFPDRFSGHQFPNYSSELNVNALLLGDSALYLCASSWGDRAGNTIYFGEGSWLTVV.